This TCR beta chain was captured in a study of shared clonotypes between healthy human individuals. Only in-frame clones appear in the TCRdb table, and some are missing; sequencing was by immunoSEQ multiplex PCR. The table has approximately 640,000 clones, about two thirds seen once. The CDR3 runs to 16 residues. This clone occurred a few times. This TCR came from a woman aged 25-40 years in good health. The chain uses TRBV21-1 and TRBJ2-5; TRBD2 is taken as the D call from the table, unchecked against the DNA. TRBV21-1 is reported as a pseudogene. Sequencing was carried out using memory CD4+ T cells sorted from blood. The subset here: CD45RA-negative fraction. The CDR3 nucleotides read TGTGCCAGCAGCAAGGGTAGGGCGGGAGGCTGTGAGACCCAGTACTTC. As protein: CASSKGRAGGCETQYF.